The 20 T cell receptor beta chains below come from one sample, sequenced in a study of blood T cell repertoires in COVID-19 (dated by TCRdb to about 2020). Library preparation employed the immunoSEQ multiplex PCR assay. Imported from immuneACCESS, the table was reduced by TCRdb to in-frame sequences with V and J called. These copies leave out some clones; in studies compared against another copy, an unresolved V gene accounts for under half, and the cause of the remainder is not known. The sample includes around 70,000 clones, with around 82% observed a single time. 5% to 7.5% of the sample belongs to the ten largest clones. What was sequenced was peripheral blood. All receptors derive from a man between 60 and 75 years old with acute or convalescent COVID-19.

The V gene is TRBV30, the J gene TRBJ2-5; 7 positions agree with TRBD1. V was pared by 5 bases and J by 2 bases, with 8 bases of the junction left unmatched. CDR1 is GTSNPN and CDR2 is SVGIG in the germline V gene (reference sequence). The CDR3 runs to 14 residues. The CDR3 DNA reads TGTGCCTGGGGGAAACAGGGGTGGCAAGAGACCCAGTACTTC. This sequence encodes CAWGKQGWQETQYF.

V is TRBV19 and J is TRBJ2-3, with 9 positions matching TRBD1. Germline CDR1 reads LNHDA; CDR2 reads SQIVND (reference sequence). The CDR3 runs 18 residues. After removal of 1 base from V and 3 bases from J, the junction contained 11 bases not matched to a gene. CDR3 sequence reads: CASSIGFGPGQGTDTQYF. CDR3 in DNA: TGTGCCAGTAGTATAGGTTTTGGGCCGGGACAGGGTACAGATACGCAGTATTTT.

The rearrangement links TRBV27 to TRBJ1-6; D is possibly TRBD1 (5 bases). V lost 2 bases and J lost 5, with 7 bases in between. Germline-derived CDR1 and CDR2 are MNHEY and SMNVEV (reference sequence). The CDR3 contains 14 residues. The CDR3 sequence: CASSLLRDNSPLHF. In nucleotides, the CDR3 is TGTGCCAGCAGTTTACTCAGGGATAATTCACCCCTCCACTTT.

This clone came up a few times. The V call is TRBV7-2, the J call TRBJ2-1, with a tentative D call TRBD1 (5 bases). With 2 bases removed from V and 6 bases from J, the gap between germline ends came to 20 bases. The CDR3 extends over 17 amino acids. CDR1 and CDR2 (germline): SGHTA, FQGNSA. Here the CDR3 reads CASSLISMAGNGNEQFF. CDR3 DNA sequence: TGTGCCAGCAGCTTAATTAGTATGGCAGGGAATGGCAATGAGCAGTTCTTC.

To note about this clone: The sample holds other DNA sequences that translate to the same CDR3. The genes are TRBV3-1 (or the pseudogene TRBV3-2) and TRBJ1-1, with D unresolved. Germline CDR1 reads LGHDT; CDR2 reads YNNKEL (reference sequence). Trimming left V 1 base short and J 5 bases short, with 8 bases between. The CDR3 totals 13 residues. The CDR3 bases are TGTGCCAGCAGCCAAGGCAGGAATACTGAAGCTTTCTTT. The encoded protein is CASSQGRNTEAFF.

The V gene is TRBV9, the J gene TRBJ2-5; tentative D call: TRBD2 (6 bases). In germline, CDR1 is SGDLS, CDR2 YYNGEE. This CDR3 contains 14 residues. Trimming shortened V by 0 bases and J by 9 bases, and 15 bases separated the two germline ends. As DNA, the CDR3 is TGTGCCAGCAGCGTAGATTGGGTGGGGGGTTCCCAGTACTTC. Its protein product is CASSVDWVGGSQYF. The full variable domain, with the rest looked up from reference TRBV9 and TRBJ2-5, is DSGVTQTPKHLITATGQRVTLRCSPRSGDLSVYWYQQSLDQGLQFLIQYYNGEERAKGNILERFSAQQFPDLHSELNLSSLELGDSALYFCASSVDWVGGSQYFGPGTRLLVL.

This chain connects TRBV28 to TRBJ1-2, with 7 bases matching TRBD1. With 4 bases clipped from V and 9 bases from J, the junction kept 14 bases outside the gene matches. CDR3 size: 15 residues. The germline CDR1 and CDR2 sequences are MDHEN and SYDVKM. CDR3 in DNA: TGTGCCAGCAGTTCCCCCAGGGGGACCTCCGCCAGCTACACCTTC. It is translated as CASSSPRGTSASYTF.

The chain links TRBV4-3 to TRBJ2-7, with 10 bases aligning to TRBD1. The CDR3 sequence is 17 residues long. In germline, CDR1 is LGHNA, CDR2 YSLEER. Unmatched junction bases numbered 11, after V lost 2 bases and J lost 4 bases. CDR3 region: CASSQQSRDRGIYEQYF. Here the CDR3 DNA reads TGCGCCAGCAGCCAACAGTCCCGGGACAGGGGAATATACGAGCAGTACTTC.

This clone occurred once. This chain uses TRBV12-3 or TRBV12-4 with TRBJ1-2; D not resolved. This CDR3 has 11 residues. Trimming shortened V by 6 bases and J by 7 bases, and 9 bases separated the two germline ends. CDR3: CASSLSIGYTF. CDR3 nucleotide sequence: TGTGCCAGCAGCTTAAGCATTGGCTACACCTTC.

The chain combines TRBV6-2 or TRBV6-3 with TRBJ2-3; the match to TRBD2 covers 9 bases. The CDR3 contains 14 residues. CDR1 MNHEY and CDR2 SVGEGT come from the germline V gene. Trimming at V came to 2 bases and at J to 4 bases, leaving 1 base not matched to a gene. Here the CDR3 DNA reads TGTGCCAGCAGTTACGGCGGGGGGGCAGATACGCAGTATTTT. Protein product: CASSYGGGADTQYF.

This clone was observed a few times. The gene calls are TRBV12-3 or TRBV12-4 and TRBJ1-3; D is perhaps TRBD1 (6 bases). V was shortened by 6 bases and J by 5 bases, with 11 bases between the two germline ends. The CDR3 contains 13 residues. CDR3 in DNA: TGTGCCAGCAGCTTGGACAGAAGAAACACCATATATTTT. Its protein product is CASSLDRRNTIYF.

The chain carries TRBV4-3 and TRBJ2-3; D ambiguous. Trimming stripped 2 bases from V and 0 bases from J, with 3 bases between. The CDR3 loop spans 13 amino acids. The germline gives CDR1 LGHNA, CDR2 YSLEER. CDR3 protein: CASSQSSTDTQYF. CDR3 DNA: TGCGCCAGCAGCCAATCTAGCACAGATACGCAGTATTTT.

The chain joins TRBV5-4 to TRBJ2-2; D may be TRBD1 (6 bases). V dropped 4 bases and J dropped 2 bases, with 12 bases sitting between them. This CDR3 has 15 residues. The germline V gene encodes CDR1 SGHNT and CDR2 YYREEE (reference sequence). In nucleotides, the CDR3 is TGTGCCAGCAGCCTGGGACACCAAAACACCGGGGAGCTGTTTTTT. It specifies CASSLGHQNTGELFF.

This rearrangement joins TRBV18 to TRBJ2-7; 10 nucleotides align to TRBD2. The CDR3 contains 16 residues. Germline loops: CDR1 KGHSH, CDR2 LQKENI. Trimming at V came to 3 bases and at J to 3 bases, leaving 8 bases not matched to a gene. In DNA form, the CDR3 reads TGTGCCAGCTCACCCCAAGGACTAGCGGCTAGCTACGAGCAGTACTTC. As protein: CASSPQGLAASYEQYF.

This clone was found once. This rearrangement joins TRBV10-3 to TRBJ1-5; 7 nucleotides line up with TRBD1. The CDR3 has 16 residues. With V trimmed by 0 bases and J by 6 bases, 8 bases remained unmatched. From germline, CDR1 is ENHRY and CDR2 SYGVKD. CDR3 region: CAISESVTGPVQPQHF. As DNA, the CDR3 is TGTGCCATCAGTGAGTCGGTGACAGGGCCCGTTCAGCCCCAGCATTTT.

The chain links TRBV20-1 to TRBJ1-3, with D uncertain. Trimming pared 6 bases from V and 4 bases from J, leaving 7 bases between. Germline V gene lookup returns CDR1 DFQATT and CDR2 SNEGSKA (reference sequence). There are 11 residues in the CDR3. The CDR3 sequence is CSARRGNTIYF. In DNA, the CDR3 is TGCAGTGCGCGAAGAGGAAACACCATATATTTT.

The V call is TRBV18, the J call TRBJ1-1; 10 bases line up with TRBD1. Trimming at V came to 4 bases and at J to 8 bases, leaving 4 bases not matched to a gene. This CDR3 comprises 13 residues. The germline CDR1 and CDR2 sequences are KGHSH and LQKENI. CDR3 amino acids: CASSRGDRGEAFF. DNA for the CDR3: TGTGCCAGCTCACGCGGGGACAGGGGAGAAGCTTTCTTT.

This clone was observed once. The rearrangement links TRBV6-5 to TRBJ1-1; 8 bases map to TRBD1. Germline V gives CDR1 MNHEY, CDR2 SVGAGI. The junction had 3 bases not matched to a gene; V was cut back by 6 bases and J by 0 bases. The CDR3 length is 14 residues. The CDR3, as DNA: TGTGCCAGCAGCAGGGGGCAGATGAACACTGAAGCTTTCTTT. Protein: CASSRGQMNTEAFF.

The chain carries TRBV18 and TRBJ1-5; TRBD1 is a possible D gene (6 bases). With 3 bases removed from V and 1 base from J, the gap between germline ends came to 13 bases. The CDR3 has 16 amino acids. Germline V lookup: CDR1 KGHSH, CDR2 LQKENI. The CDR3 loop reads CASSPGTLHSNQPQHF. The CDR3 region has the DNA TGTGCCAGCTCACCCGGGACACTTCACAGCAATCAGCCCCAGCATTTT.

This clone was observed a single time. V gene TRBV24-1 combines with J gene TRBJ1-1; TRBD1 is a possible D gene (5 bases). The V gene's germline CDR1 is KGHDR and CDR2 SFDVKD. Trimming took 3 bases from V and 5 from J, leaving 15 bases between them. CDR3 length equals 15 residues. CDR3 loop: CATSDPLAGETEAFF. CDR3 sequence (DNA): TGTGCCACCAGTGATCCCCTGGCGGGGGAAACTGAAGCTTTCTTT.